These 27 T cell receptor beta chains were sequenced from one sample in a study of blood T cell repertoires in COVID-19. Assay used: immunoSEQ multiplex PCR; TCRdb lists only in-frame clones, some missing. This sample yields some 50,000 clones, of which 85% to 90% are seen a single time; roughly 3% belongs to the top ten. The sequencing input was PBMCs or T cells enriched from blood (not recorded which). These TCRs come from a woman in her forties or fifties who had recovered from COVID-19.

The chain employs TRBV24-1 and TRBJ2-2; 7 bases are a match to TRBD1. This CDR3 has 18 residues. Germline assignment: CDR1 KGHDR and CDR2 SFDVKD. V lost 4 bases and J lost 2; bases outside the gene matches: 12. This CDR3 is CATSDLAPGQINTGELFF. CDR3 coding DNA: TGTGCCACCAGTGACCTAGCTCCGGGACAGATAAACACCGGGGAGCTGTTTTTT.

This clone was recorded only once. The CDR3 sequence is CASSFFTPGGEKLFF. CDR3 DNA: TGTGCCAGCAGCTTCTTTACCCCCGGTGGTGAAAAACTGTTTTTT. The chain combines TRBV7-2 with TRBJ1-4; D unclear. V was trimmed by 3 bases and J by 7 bases, leaving 15 bases between them. CDR3 length equals 15 residues. CDR1 is SGHTA, CDR2 FQGNSA, per germline.

This chain joins TRBV7-2 and TRBJ1-2; weak D call: TRBD1 (5 bases). Trimming shortened V by 5 bases and J by 5 bases, and 15 bases separated the two germline ends. The CDR3 is 14 residues long. Per germline, CDR1 SGHTA and CDR2 FQGNSA. In DNA, the CDR3 is TGTGCCAGCAGCGATATTTCAGGGCCGTATGGCTACACCTTC. Protein: CASSDISGPYGYTF.

This CDR3 reads CASSTASGVLHEQYF. DNA of the CDR3: TGTGCCAGTAGTACGGCTAGCGGGGTTCTCCACGAGCAGTACTTC. V and J are TRBV19 and TRBJ2-7, with 9 bases identical to TRBD2. Trimming cost V 4 bases and J 5 bases; bases outside gene matches: 9. Looked up from germline, CDR1 is LNHDA and CDR2 is SQIVND (reference sequence). This CDR3 region has 15 residues.

The gene calls are TRBV7-9 and TRBJ1-2; the match to TRBD1 covers 9 bases. This CDR3 is 13 amino acids long. J lost 7 bases, V lost 1 base, and 1 base had no gene match. Germline CDR1 is SEHNR and CDR2 is FQNEAQ (reference sequence). The DNA of the CDR3 is TGTGCCAGCAGCTTAGAGACAGGGGGTGGCTACACCTTC. Translating gives CASSLETGGGYTF.

The J gene is TRBJ1-2, the V gene TRBV11-2; 9 nucleotides match TRBD1. The V and J ends lost 5 bases and 4 bases, in that order; junction bases with no gene match: 8. CDR1 and CDR2 (germline): SGHAT, FQNNGV. This CDR3 is 15 amino acids long. CDR3 amino acids: CASSPTGTGIYGYTF. DNA for the CDR3: TGTGCCAGCAGCCCGACCGGGACAGGGATCTATGGCTACACCTTC.

This clone has more than one count but fewer than ten. CDR3 loop: CASRQGSNQPQHF. Written as DNA, the CDR3 is TGTGCCAGCAGACAGGGAAGCAATCAGCCCCAGCATTTT. V and J are TRBV12-3 or TRBV12-4 and TRBJ1-5; tentative D call: TRBD1 (6 bases). Trimming took off 6 bases at V and 1 base at J, with 7 bases between the two ends. The CDR3 has 13 residues.

The chain recombines TRBV24-1 with TRBJ1-2; tentative D call: TRBD1 (6 bases). The CDR3 has 14 amino acids. Trimming removed 4 bases from V and 7 bases from J, with 15 bases in between. Germline V gene lookup returns CDR1 KGHDR and CDR2 SFDVKD. Here the CDR3 reads CATSEDTGRRGYTF. CDR3 DNA sequence: TGTGCCACCAGTGAGGATACAGGGCGACGTGGCTACACCTTC.

This clone has just one count. The chain combines TRBV7-9 with TRBJ1-1, with 8 bases matching TRBD1. The CDR3 has 17 residues. The V and J ends lost 1 base and 5 bases, in that order; junction bases with no gene match: 12. CDR1 is SEHNR, CDR2 FQNEAQ, per germline (reference sequence). Here the CDR3 reads CASSLGGTGRTGTEAFF. CDR3 bases: TGTGCCAGCAGCTTAGGAGGGACAGGCCGAACGGGGACTGAAGCTTTCTTT.

The chain has TRBV7-2 and TRBJ2-3; 13 bases line up with TRBD2. Trimming removed 4 bases from V and 1 base from J; junction bases left unmatched: 8. The CDR3 spans 18 residues. CDR1 SGHTA and CDR2 FQGNSA come from the germline V gene. CDR3: CASSSGLAGVVGTDTQYF. CDR3 sequence (DNA): TGTGCCAGCAGCTCCGGACTAGCGGGAGTCGTGGGCACAGATACGCAGTATTTT.

This clone was counted a single time. This chain joins TRBV28 and TRBJ2-5, with 7 nucleotides matching TRBD1. The V gene's germline CDR1 is MDHEN and CDR2 SYDVKM. This CDR3 has 14 residues. The J segment lost 2 bases and the V segment lost 2 bases, leaving 2 bases of the junction unmatched. The CDR3 DNA sequence: TGTGCCAGCAGTTTAGGGGGACAGCAAGAGACCCAGTACTTC. Its protein is CASSLGGQQETQYF.

The chain is built from TRBV6-2 or TRBV6-3 and TRBJ2-1; a weak D match, TRBD2 (6 bases). CDR3 length: 13 residues. The V gene's germline CDR1 is MNHEY and CDR2 SVGEGT. Trimming took off 8 bases at V and 6 bases at J, with 14 bases between the two ends. The CDR3 DNA follows: TGTGCCAGCTGTTCAACGGGAGTCAATGAGCAGTTCTTC. It translates to CASCSTGVNEQFF.

V and J are TRBV15 and TRBJ2-1, with 7 positions matching TRBD2. The germline V gene has CDR1 LNHNV and CDR2 YYDKDF (reference sequence). Trimming cost V 4 bases and J 6 bases; bases outside gene matches: 9. The CDR3 covers 15 residues. The CDR3 region has the DNA TGTGCCACCAGCAACTACCTCGGGGAGGGCAATGAGCAGTTCTTC. Encoded protein: CATSNYLGEGNEQFF.

The chain recombines TRBV6-2 or TRBV6-3 with TRBJ2-3; TRBD1 is a possible D gene (6 bases). Germline lookup yields CDR1 MNHEY and CDR2 SVGEGT. V dropped 2 bases and J dropped 0 bases, with 18 bases sitting between them. CDR3 size: 18 residues. CDR3 protein: CASSYASGGGLSTDTQYF. The CDR3 DNA follows: TGTGCCAGCAGTTACGCCTCGGGTGGGGGCTTGAGCACAGATACGCAGTATTTT.

The chain links TRBV30 to TRBJ2-2; the D gene is possibly TRBD2 (7 bases). The germline V gene encodes CDR1 GTSNPN and CDR2 SVGIG (reference sequence). Deletions cut 2 bases from V and 4 bases from J, with 14 bases between. The CDR3 covers 15 residues. CDR3 amino acids: CAWSRRGAGTGELFF. CDR3 DNA sequence: TGTGCCTGGAGTCGTCGGGGGGCGGGCACCGGGGAGCTGTTTTTT.

The chain combines TRBV5-1 with TRBJ2-1, with 13 bases identical to TRBD2. The CDR3 consists of 17 residues. CDR1 SGHRS and CDR2 YFSETQ come from the germline V gene. Trimming cost V 0 bases and J 6 bases; bases outside gene matches: 6. The CDR3 bases are TGCGCCAGCAGCTTGGGTATTGGACTAGCGGGAGTCAATGAGCAGTTCTTC. Translating gives CASSLGIGLAGVNEQFF.

This clone has only one observation. V is TRBV7-8 and J is TRBJ1-1; D possibly corresponds to TRBD1 (5 bases). Trimming took off 2 bases at V and 0 bases at J, with 13 bases between the two ends. The CDR3 spans 16 residues. Looked up from germline, CDR1 is SGHVS and CDR2 is FQNEAQ. CDR3 nucleotide sequence: TGTGCCAGCAGCTTATGGGGGGGAAGTGTGAACACTGAAGCTTTCTTT. Translation: CASSLWGGSVNTEAFF.

The rearrangement joins TRBV6-4 to TRBJ2-5; 7 bases are shared with TRBD2. Germline CDR1 reads MRHNA; CDR2 reads SNTAGT. The length of the CDR3 is 14 residues. V was pared by 0 bases and J by 7 bases, with 5 bases of the junction left unmatched. CDR3 nucleotides: TGTGCCAGCAGTGACTCTTACCCTAGCGGGACCCAGTACTTC. Translation gives CASSDSYPSGTQYF.

The genes are TRBV25-1 and TRBJ1-4; TRBD1 matches at 10 bases. V lost 8 bases to trimming and J lost 8 bases; unmatched junction nucleotides: 5. The CDR3 is made up of 13 amino acids. Germline lookup yields CDR1 MGHDK and CDR2 SYGVNS. The CDR3 bases are TGTGCCAGCCGACAGGGGGCCCGGGAAAAACTGTTTTTT. Residues: CASRQGAREKLFF.

The genes are TRBV4-2 and TRBJ2-7; D remains unclear. V lost 0 bases and J 3 bases, leaving 6 bases between the germline ends. Germline V gives CDR1 LGHNA, CDR2 YNFKEQ. This CDR3 is built from 13 residues. The CDR3 protein is CASSQDLYYEQYF. CDR3 bases: TGTGCCAGCAGCCAAGATTTATACTACGAGCAGTACTTC.

V usage is TRBV10-2 and J usage is TRBJ1-5; D uncertain. Per the germline V gene, CDR1 is WSHSY and CDR2 is SAAADI. V was cut by 5 bases and J by 4 bases, with 15 bases left in between. The CDR3 consists of 15 residues. The CDR3 bases are TGCGCCAGCAGTCCCCGTGGAGACTCGAATCAGCCCCAGCATTTT. As protein: CASSPRGDSNQPQHF.

This chain joins TRBV28 and TRBJ1-2; no clear D gene. V lost 3 bases, J lost 7 bases, and 9 bases lay in between. Germline V lookup: CDR1 MDHEN, CDR2 SYDVKM. The CDR3 has 12 residues. CDR3 region: CASSFPLGGYTF. CDR3 coding DNA: TGTGCCAGCAGTTTCCCCCTCGGTGGCTACACCTTC.

V gene TRBV3-1 (or the pseudogene TRBV3-2) combines with J gene TRBJ2-3, with TRBD2 as a possible D gene (6 bases). V was pared by 4 bases and J by 1 base, with 12 bases between. The length of the CDR3 is 15 residues. Per the germline V gene, CDR1 is LGHDT and CDR2 is YNNKEL (reference sequence). CDR3 in amino acids: CASSLGGAGTDTQYF. CDR3 nucleotide sequence: TGTGCCAGCAGCCTTGGCGGGGCTGGCACAGATACGCAGTATTTT.

The CDR3 bases are TGTGCCAGCAGCCGGGACTCCCTAGATACGCAGTATTTT. Its protein is CASSRDSLDTQYF. This chain uses TRBV7-3 with TRBJ2-3; D possibly corresponds to TRBD2 (6 bases). The CDR3 is 13 residues long. Germline CDR1 reads SGHTA; CDR2 reads FQGTGA. Trimming left V 5 bases short and J 5 bases short, with 11 bases between.

The chain employs TRBV27 and TRBJ2-1; perhaps TRBD2 as D (5 bases). Germline V lookup: CDR1 MNHEY, CDR2 SMNVEV (reference sequence). Trimming left V 5 bases short and J 9 bases short, with 23 bases between. The CDR3 covers 16 residues. CDR3 in amino acids: CASSAVSDSYLGEQFF. Here the CDR3 DNA reads TGTGCCAGCAGTGCCGTGTCGGACTCATACCTGGGTGAGCAGTTCTTC.

This clone was counted a few times. The rearrangement joins TRBV20-1 to TRBJ2-7; no firm D call. V lost 3 bases to trimming and J lost 3 bases, with 6 bases between them. The CDR3 extends over 11 amino acids. Germline CDR1 DFQATT, CDR2 SNEGSKA (reference sequence). CDR3 loop: CSARADYEQYF. For the CDR3, the DNA is TGCAGTGCTAGGGCCGACTACGAGCAGTACTTC.

The table lists this clone with a few counts. The genes are TRBV5-1 and TRBJ2-7; TRBD2 might be the D (5 bases). Per germline, CDR1 SGHRS and CDR2 YFSETQ. The length of the CDR3 is 11 residues. Between the trimmed V and J ends, which lost 0 bases and 7 bases, there was a span of 5 bases. The CDR3 nucleotides read TGCGCCAGCAGCTTGGAGCGGGAGCAGTACTTC. Its translation: CASSLEREQYF.